These 18 T cell receptor beta chains were all obtained from the same sample, sequenced in a study of blood T cell repertoires in COVID-19. Profiling relied on immunoSEQ multiplex PCR, and the TCRdb table lists in-frame clones only, not all of them. The sample lists 45,000 to 65,000 clones; about 89% were seen once. The sequenced sample consisted of peripheral blood. These receptors all stem from a human donor in a cohort sampled during active COVID-19.

The chain is built from TRBV10-3 and TRBJ2-2; perhaps TRBD1 as D (6 bases). The CDR3 is 14 amino acids. Germline CDR1 ENHRY, CDR2 SYGVKD. Deletions cut 6 bases from V and 5 bases from J, with 13 bases between. The chain's CDR3 is CAIRGQSLTGELFF. CDR3 in DNA: TGTGCCATCAGGGGACAAAGTCTGACCGGGGAGCTGTTTTTT.

The chain has TRBV10-2 and TRBJ2-3, with 7 bases identical to TRBD1. J lost 2 bases, V lost 6 bases, and 8 bases had no gene match. CDR1 WSHSY and CDR2 SAAADI come from the germline V gene. CDR3 length equals 15 residues. The CDR3: CASRTGWGNTDTQYF. Here the CDR3 DNA reads TGCGCCAGCAGGACAGGGTGGGGAAACACAGATACGCAGTATTTT.

V and J are TRBV3-1 (or the pseudogene TRBV3-2) and TRBJ2-3; D possibly corresponds to TRBD1 (5 bases). CDR3 length: 15 residues. Germline CDR1 and CDR2: LGHDT and YNNKEL (reference sequence). V was shortened by 0 bases and J by 1 base, with 8 bases between the two germline ends. CDR3 in DNA: TGTGCCAGCAGCCAAGAGACAGCCCGCACAGATACGCAGTATTTT. Protein product: CASSQETARTDTQYF.

The CDR3 DNA is TGTGCCACCAGCAGAGCACGCGACACCGCCATTTCTGGAAACACCATATATTTT. Translation gives CATSRARDTAISGNTIYF. This chain joins TRBV15 and TRBJ1-3; no firm D call. Germline V gene lookup returns CDR1 LNHNV and CDR2 YYDKDF (reference sequence). The CDR3 spans 18 residues. V was trimmed by 1 base and J by 1 base, leaving 17 bases between them.

CDR3 amino acids: CASSTDRADEKLFF. The CDR3 nucleotides are TGTGCCAGTAGTACCGACAGGGCAGATGAAAAACTGTTTTTT. J is TRBJ1-4 and V is TRBV19; 7 nucleotides align to TRBD1. The V gene end was trimmed by 4 bases and the J gene end by 6 bases; junction bases not matched to a gene: 5. This CDR3 spans 14 amino acids. Per the germline V gene, CDR1 is LNHDA and CDR2 is SQIVND (reference sequence). The full variable domain, in which reference TRBV19 and TRBJ1-4 provide the parts outside the CDR3, is DGGITQSPKYLFRKEGQNVTLSCEQNLNHDAMYWYRQDPGQGLRLIYYSQIVNDFQKGDIAEGYSVSREKKESFPLTVTSAQKNPTAFYLCASSTDRADEKLFFGSGTQLSVL.

The rearrangement uses TRBV25-1 and TRBJ1-2; 7 positions match TRBD1. Germline values: CDR1 MGHDK, CDR2 SYGVNS. With 7 bases clipped from V and 3 bases from J, the junction kept 5 bases outside the gene matches. The CDR3 is made up of 13 amino acids. The CDR3 protein is CASMGQHYYGYTF. The CDR3 nucleotides are TGTGCCAGCATGGGACAGCACTACTATGGCTACACCTTC.

J is TRBJ1-5 and V is TRBV21-1. TRBV21-1 is recorded as a pseudogene. The CDR3 contains 14 residues. The CDR3 loop is CASSNGRRDQPQHF. For the CDR3, the DNA is TGTGCCAGCAGCAATGGCAGGCGGGACCAGCCCCAGCATTTT.

This clone was counted once. The chain has TRBV12-3 or TRBV12-4 and TRBJ2-2, with D perhaps TRBD1 (6 bases). V was shortened by 6 bases and J by 6 bases, with 11 bases between the two germline ends. This CDR3 is built from 13 residues. DNA for the CDR3: TGTGCCAGCAGCATACAGGGCTCCGGGGAGCTGTTTTTT. It codes for CASSIQGSGELFF.

This sequence joins TRBV7-2 and TRBJ2-5, with a possible D match to TRBD2 (6 bases). Germline values: CDR1 SGHTA, CDR2 FQGNSA. The ends were cut back, 2 bases at V and 8 bases at J, with 18 bases in the middle. This CDR3 has 15 amino acids. CDR3 bases: TGTGCCAGCAGCTTAATGGGGGGTGAGGGGATCACCCAGTACTTC. This codes for CASSLMGGEGITQYF.

V is TRBV4-3 and J is TRBJ1-2; D may be TRBD1 (5 bases). Germline V CDR1 and CDR2: LGHNA, YSLEER. This CDR3 is 15 amino acids long. V lost 1 base to trimming and J lost 4 bases, with 13 bases between them. The CDR3 coding sequence is TGCGCCAGCAGCCAAGTTAGGGGACTGGGCTATGGCTACACCTTC. Protein: CASSQVRGLGYGYTF.

The CDR3 sequence is CASSQDYRVGQKAFF. Written as DNA, the CDR3 is TGCGCCAGCAGCCAAGATTACAGGGTCGGCCAAAAAGCTTTCTTT. The chain has TRBV4-3 and TRBJ1-1, with a possible D match to TRBD1 (6 bases). Germline V gene lookup returns CDR1 LGHNA and CDR2 YSLEER. CDR3 length: 15 residues. The V end lost 0 bases, the J end lost 9 bases, and 17 bases lay between the germline ends.

V and J are TRBV7-8 and TRBJ1-1, with a tentative D call TRBD1 (6 bases). V was pared by 3 bases and J by 8 bases, with 13 bases between. The CDR3 spans 13 residues. Per the germline V gene, CDR1 is SGHVS and CDR2 is FQNEAQ. CDR3 sequence reads: CASSFSVGTEAFF. CDR3 in DNA: TGTGCCAGCAGCTTTTCGGTCGGGACAGAAGCTTTCTTT.

V gene TRBV6-2 or TRBV6-3 combines with J gene TRBJ2-1; 7 bases agree with TRBD1. Germline V lookup: CDR1 MNHEY, CDR2 SVGEGT. This CDR3 spans 17 amino acids. The ends lost 2 bases at V and 8 bases at J; junction bases unmatched: 15. The CDR3 region is CASSYTPGQRAFHEQFF. The CDR3 DNA reads as TGTGCCAGCAGTTACACTCCGGGACAGAGGGCGTTCCATGAGCAGTTCTTC.

This chain's CDR3 is CASSPREAGETQYF. The CDR3 bases are TGCGCCAGCAGCCCCCGGGAGGCCGGAGAGACCCAGTACTTC. The J gene is TRBJ2-5, the V gene TRBV5-1; 7 bases align to TRBD2. Germline V lookup: CDR1 SGHRS, CDR2 YFSETQ. CDR3 length equals 14 residues. The V gene end was trimmed by 4 bases and the J gene end by 4 bases; junction bases not matched to a gene: 7. Using reference TRBV5-1 and TRBJ2-5 for the parts outside the CDR3, the full variable domain is KAGVTQTPRYLIKTRGQQVTLSCSPISGHRSVSWYQQTPGQGLQFLFEYFSETQRNKGNFPGRFSGRQFSNSRSEMNVSTLELGDSALYLCASSPREAGETQYFGPGTRLLVL.

V is TRBV3-1 (or the pseudogene TRBV3-2) and J is TRBJ1-2; D remains unclear. This CDR3 has 13 amino acids. Germline V gene sequence: CDR1 LGHDT, CDR2 YNNKEL (reference sequence). V dropped 4 bases and J dropped 7 bases, with 13 bases sitting between them. The CDR3 DNA reads as TGTGCCAGCAGCCCGCGGAGATCTTCTGGCTACACCTTC. This gives the protein CASSPRRSSGYTF.

The V gene is TRBV4-1, the J gene TRBJ2-3; possibly TRBD1 for D (5 bases). The CDR3 consists of 16 residues. Per germline, CDR1 MGHRA and CDR2 YSYEKL. Trimming shortened V by 0 bases and J by 6 bases, and 16 bases separated the two germline ends. Written as DNA, the CDR3 is TGCGCCAGCAGCCAAGATCTTATGAGGACATGGGATACGCAGTATTTT. This gives the protein CASSQDLMRTWDTQYF.

The rearrangement links TRBV7-8 to TRBJ2-5; D gene uncertain. Trimming took 2 bases from V and 0 from J, leaving 4 bases between them. This CDR3 region has 13 residues. Germline CDR1 reads SGHVS; CDR2 reads FQNEAQ. The CDR3 spells CASSLRYQETQYF. The DNA for the CDR3 is TGTGCCAGCAGCTTACGGTACCAAGAGACCCAGTACTTC.

The rearrangement links TRBV6-2 or TRBV6-3 to TRBJ2-7; D not resolved. Germline CDR1 MNHEY, CDR2 SVGEGT. This CDR3 has 16 amino acids. V was trimmed by 0 bases and J by 0 bases, leaving 12 bases between them. Written as DNA, the CDR3 is TGTGCCAGCAGTTACTCGGTCAGTCCAGACTCCTACGAGCAGTACTTC. This encodes CASSYSVSPDSYEQYF.